This T cell receptor beta chain originates from a study of persistence of HIV-infected CD4 T cells. V was clipped by 8 bases and J by 5 bases, with 14 bases between them. This CDR3 has 13 residues. Germline CDR1 reads KGHSH; CDR2 reads LQKENI. Turning to this clone: Its antigen is unknown.

This was the immunoSEQ version 4 assay in survey mode. Generated by immunoSEQ multiplex PCR, the TCRdb table keeps only in-frame clones and is missing some. This table holds tens of thousands of clones, 75% to 85% found once. Overlapping HIV-1 Gag 15-mer peptides at around 0.91 ug per peptide per mL were used. Sorted nonresponding memory CD4+ T cells were CD40L-negative, CD69-negative, CD45RO-high. The clonotype originates from an adult man with HIV who was CMV-seropositive. Sequenced here: CD4+ T cells sorted from PBMCs after roughly 20-hour stimulation, sampled from a patient who received antiretroviral therapy. V gene TRBV18 combines with J gene TRBJ2-3, with a weak D call TRBD2 (5 bases). The CDR3 DNA reads TGTGCCAGCCACACCTCAGGAGGAGATACGCAGTATTTT. It is translated as CASHTSGGDTQYF.